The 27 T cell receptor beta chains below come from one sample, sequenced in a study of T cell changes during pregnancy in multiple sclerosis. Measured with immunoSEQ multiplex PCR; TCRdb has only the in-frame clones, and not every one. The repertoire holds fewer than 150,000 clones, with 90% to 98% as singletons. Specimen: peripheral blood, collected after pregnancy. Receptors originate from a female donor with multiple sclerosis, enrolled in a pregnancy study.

In DNA form, the CDR3 reads TGCGCCAGCAGCCAAGATAATGGGCCGAGGGGGCAGCCCCAGCATTTT. Its protein is CASSQDNGPRGQPQHF. V gene TRBV4-1 combines with J gene TRBJ1-5; tentatively, D is TRBD1 (6 bases). V lost 0 bases and J lost 7, with 16 bases in between. Per germline, CDR1 MGHRA and CDR2 YSYEKL. The CDR3 totals 16 residues.

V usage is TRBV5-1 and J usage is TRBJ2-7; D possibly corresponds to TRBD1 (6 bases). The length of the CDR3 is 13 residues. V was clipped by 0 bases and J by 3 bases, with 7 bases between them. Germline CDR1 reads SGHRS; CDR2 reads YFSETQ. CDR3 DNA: TGCGCCAGCAGCTTGGAGGGACACTACGAGCAGTACTTC. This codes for CASSLEGHYEQYF.

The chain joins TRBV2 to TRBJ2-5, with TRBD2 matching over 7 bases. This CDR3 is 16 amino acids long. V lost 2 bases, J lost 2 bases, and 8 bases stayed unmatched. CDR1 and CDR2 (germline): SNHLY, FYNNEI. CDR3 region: CASSEFPAGRQETQYF. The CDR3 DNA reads TGTGCCAGCAGTGAATTCCCAGCGGGGCGACAAGAGACCCAGTACTTC.

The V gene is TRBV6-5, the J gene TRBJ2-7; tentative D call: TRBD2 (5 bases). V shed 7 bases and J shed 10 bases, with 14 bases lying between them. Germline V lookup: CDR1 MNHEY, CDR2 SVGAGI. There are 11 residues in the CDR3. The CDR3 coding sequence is TGTGCCAGCACCGAACTAGGCGAACAGTACTTC. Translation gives CASTELGEQYF.

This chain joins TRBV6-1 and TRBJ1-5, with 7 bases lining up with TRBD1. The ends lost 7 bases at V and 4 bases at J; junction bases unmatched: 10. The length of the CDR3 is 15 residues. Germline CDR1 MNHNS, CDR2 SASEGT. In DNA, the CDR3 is TGTGCCAGCACCTCAGGGGACAGAGTAAATCAGCCCCAGCATTTT. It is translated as CASTSGDRVNQPQHF.

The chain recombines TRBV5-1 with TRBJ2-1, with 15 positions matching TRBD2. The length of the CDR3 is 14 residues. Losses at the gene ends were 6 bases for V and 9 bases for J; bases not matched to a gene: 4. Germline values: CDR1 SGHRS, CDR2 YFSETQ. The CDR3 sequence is CASKGLAGGGEQFF. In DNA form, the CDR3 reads TGCGCCAGCAAGGGACTAGCGGGAGGTGGTGAGCAGTTCTTC.

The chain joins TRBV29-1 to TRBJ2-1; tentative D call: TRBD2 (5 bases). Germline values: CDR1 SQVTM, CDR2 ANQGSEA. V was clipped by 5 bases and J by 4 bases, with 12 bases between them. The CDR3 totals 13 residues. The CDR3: CSVLPGIYNEQFF. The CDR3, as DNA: TGCAGCGTTTTGCCGGGAATATACAATGAGCAGTTCTTC.

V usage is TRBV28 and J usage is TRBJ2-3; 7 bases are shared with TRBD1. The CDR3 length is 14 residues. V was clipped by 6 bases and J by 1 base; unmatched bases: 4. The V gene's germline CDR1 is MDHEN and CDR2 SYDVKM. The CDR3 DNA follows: TGTGCCAGCAGCCGACAGGGAGGCACAGATACGCAGTATTTT. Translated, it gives CASSRQGGTDTQYF.

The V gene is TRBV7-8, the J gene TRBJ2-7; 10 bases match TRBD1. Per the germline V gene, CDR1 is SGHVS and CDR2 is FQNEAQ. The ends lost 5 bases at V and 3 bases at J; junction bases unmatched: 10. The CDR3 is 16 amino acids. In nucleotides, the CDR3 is TGTGCCAGCAGCCTCAGGACAGGGGGAGTCTTCTACGAGCAGTACTTC. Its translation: CASSLRTGGVFYEQYF.

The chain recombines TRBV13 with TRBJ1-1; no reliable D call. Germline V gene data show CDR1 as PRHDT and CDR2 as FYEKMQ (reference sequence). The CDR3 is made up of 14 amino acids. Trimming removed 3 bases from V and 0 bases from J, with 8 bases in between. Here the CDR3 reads CASSLRSVNTEAFF. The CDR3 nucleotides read TGTGCCAGCAGCTTGAGGTCTGTGAACACTGAAGCTTTCTTT.

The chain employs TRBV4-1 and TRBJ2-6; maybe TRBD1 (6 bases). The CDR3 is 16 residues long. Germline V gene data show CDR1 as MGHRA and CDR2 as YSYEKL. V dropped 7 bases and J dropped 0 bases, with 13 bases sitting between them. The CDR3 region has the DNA TGCGCCAGCACCCCCGGGACACTCTCTGGGGCCAACGTCCTGACTTTC. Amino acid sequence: CASTPGTLSGANVLTF.

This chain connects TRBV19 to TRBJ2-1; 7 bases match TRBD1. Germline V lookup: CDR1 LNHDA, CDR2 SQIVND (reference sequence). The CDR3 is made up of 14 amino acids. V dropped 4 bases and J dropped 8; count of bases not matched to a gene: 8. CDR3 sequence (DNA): TGTGCCAGTAGTAAAACTGACAGGGACCATGAGCAGTTCTTC. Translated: CASSKTDRDHEQFF. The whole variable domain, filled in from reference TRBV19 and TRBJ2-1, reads DGGITQSPKYLFRKEGQNVTLSCEQNLNHDAMYWYRQDPGQGLRLIYYSQIVNDFQKGDIAEGYSVSREKKESFPLTVTSAQKNPTAFYLCASSKTDRDHEQFFGPGTRLTVL.

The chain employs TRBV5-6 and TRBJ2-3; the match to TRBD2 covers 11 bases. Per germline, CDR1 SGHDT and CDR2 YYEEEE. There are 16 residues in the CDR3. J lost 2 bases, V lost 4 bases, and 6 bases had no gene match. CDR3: CASSPLAGANTDTQYF. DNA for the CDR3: TGTGCCAGCAGCCCACTAGCGGGAGCGAACACAGATACGCAGTATTTT.

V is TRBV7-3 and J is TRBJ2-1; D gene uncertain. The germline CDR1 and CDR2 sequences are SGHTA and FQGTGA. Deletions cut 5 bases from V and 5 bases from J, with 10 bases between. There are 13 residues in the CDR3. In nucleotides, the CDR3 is TGTGCCAGCAGCCTTAGCTGGGACAATGAGCAGTTCTTC. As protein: CASSLSWDNEQFF.

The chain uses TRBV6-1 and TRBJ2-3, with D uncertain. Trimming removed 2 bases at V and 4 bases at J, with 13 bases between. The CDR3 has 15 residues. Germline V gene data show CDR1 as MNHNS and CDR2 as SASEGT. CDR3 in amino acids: CASSEIGSRADTQYF. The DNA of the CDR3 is TGTGCCAGCAGTGAAATCGGTAGCCGCGCAGATACGCAGTATTTT.

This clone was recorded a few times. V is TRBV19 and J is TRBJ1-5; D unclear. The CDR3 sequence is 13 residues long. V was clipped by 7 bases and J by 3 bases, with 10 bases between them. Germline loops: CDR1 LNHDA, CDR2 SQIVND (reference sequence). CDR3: CASTGFNNQPQHF. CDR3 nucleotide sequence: TGTGCCAGTACGGGGTTTAACAATCAGCCCCAGCATTTT.

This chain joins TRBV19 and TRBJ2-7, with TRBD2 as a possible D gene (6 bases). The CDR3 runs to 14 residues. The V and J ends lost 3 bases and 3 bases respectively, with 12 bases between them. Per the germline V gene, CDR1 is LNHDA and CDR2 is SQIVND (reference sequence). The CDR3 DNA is TGTGCCAGTAGTATTCAGACGGGAGACTACGAGCAGTACTTC. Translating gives CASSIQTGDYEQYF.

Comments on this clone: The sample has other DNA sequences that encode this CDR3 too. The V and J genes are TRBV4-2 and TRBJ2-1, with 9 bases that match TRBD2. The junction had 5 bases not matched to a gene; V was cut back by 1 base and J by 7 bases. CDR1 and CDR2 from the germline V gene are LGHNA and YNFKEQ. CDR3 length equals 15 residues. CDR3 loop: CASSQGLAGYNEQFF. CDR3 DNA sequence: TGTGCCAGCAGCCAAGGTCTAGCGGGATATAATGAGCAGTTCTTC.

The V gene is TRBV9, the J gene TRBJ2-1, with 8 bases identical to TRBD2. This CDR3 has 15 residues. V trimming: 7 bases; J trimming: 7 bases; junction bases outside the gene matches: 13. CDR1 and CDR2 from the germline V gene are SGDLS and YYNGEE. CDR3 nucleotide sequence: TGTGCCAGCGACCTAGGCGGGAGGCCAGGGAATGAGCAGTTCTTC. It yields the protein CASDLGGRPGNEQFF.

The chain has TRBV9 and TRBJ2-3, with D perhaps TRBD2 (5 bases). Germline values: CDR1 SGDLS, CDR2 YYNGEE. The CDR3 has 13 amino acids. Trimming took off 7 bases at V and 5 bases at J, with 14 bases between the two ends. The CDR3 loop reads CASVPPGGDTQYF. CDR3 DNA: TGTGCCAGCGTGCCCCCCGGAGGAGATACGCAGTATTTT.

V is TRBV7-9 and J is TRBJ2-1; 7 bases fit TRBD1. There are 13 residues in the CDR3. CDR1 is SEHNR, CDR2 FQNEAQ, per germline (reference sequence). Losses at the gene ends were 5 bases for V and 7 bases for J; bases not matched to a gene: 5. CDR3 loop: CASSKGTVNEQFF. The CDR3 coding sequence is TGTGCCAGCAGCAAAGGGACAGTGAATGAGCAGTTCTTC.

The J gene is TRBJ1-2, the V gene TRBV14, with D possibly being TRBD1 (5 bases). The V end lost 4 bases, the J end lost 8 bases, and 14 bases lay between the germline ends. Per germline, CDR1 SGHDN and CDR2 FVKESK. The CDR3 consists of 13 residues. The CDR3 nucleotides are TGTGCCAGCAGCCCCAAGCGGGGGACCGGCTACACCTTC. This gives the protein CASSPKRGTGYTF.

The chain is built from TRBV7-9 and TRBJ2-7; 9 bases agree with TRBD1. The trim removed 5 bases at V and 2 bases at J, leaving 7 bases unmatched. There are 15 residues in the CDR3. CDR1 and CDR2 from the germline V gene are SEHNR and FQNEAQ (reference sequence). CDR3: CASSQGTGPAYEQYF. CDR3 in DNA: TGTGCCAGCAGCCAAGGGACAGGGCCCGCCTACGAGCAGTACTTC.

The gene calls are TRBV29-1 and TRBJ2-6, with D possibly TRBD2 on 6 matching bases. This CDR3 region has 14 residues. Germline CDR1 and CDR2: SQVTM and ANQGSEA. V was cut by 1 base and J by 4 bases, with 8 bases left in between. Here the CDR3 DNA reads TGCAGCGTTGAAGCGGGAGTAGGGGCCAACGTCCTGACTTTC. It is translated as CSVEAGVGANVLTF.

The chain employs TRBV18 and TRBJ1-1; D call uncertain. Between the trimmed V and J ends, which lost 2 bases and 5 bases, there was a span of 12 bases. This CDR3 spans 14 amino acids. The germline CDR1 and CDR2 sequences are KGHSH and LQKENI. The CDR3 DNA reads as TGTGCCAGCTCACCAGGGGTCGGAGGTACTGAAGCTTTCTTT. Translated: CASSPGVGGTEAFF.

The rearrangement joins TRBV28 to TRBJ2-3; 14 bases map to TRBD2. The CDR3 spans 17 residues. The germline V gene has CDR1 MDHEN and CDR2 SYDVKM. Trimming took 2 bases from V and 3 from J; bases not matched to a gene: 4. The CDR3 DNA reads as TGTGCCAGCAGTTTACGGACTAGCGGGAGGCCAACAGATACGCAGTATTTT. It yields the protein CASSLRTSGRPTDTQYF.

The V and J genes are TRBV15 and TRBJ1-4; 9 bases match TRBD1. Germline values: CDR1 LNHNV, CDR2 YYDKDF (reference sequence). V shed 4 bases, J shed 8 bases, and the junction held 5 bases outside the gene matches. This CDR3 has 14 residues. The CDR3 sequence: CATSNGDRVEKLFF. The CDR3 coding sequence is TGTGCCACCAGCAATGGGGACAGGGTCGAAAAACTGTTTTTT.